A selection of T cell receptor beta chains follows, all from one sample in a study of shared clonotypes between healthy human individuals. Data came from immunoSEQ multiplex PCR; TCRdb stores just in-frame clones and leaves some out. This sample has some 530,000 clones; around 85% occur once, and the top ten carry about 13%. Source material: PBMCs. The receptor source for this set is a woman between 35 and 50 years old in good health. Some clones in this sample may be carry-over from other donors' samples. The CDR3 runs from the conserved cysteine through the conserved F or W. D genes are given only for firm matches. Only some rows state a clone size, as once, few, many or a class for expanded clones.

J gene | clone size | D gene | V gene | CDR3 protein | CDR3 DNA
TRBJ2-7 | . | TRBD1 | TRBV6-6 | CASSYGQGPYEQYF | TGTGCCAGCAGTTACGGACAGGGCCCGTACGAGCAGTACTTC
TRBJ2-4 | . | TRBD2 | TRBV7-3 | CASSTLLAGLYKNIQYF | TGTGCCAGCAGCACTCTACTAGCGGGTCTTTACAAAAACATTCAGTACTTC
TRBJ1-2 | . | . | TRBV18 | CASSPGDYGYTF | TGTGCCAGCTCACCAGGGGACTATGGCTACACCTTC
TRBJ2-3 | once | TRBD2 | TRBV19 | CASSLRLAGLTDTQYF | TGTGCCAGTAGTCTCCGACTAGCGGGACTCACAGATACGCAGTATTTT
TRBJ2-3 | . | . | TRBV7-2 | CASSSRDRDTQYF | TGTGCCAGCAGCAGCCGGGACCGCGATACGCAGTATTTT
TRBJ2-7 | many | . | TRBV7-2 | CASSSEGLGAYEQYF | TGTGCCAGCAGCTCAGAGGGACTCGGAGCCTACGAGCAGTACTTC
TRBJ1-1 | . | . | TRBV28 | CASSLGTYTEAFF | TGTGCCAGCAGTTTAGGGACTTACACTGAAGCTTTCTTT
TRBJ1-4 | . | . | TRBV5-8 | CASSRQSNEKLFF | TGTGCCAGCAGTAGACAGAGTAATGAAAAACTGTTTTTT
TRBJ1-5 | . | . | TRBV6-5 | CASAQGVSNQPQHF | TGTGCCAGCGCGCAGGGAGTAAGCAATCAGCCCCAGCATTTT
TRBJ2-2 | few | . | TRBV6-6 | CASSYPARANTGELFF | TGTGCCAGCAGTTACCCGGCACGGGCGAACACCGGGGAGCTGTTTTTT
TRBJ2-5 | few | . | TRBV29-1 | CSVTGQIQETQYF | TGCAGCGTTACGGGCCAGATCCAAGAGACCCAGTACTTC
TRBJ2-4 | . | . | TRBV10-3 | CAISEGEENIQYF | TGTGCCATCAGTGAAGGGGAGGAAAACATTCAGTACTTC
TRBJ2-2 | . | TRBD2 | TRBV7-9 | CAAGGAANTGELFF | TGTGCCGCCGGGGGGGCAGCGAACACCGGGGAGCTGTTTTTT
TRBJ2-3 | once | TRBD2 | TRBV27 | CASSLLSGTSEDTQYF | TGTGCCAGCAGTCTTCTCTCCGGGACTAGTGAAGATACGCAGTATTTT
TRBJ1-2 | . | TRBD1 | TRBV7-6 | CASSSYRGSDYGYTF | TGTGCCAGCAGCTCTTACAGGGGATCTGACTATGGCTACACCTTC
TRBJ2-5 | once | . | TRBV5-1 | CASSLGQEGETQYF | TGCGCCAGCAGCTTGGGACAGGAAGGAGAGACCCAGTACTTC
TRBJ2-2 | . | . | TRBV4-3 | CASSGLLGTGELFF | TGCGCCAGCAGCGGTCTACTAGGCACCGGGGAGCTGTTTTTT
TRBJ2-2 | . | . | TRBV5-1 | CASSFDTGELFF | TGCGCCAGCAGCTTCGACACCGGGGAGCTGTTTTTT
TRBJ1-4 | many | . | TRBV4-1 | CASRSATNEKLFF | TGCGCCAGCAGGAGTGCAACTAATGAAAAACTGTTTTTT
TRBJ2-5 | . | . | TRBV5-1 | CASSFQVEETQYF | TGCGCCAGCAGCTTTCAGGTGGAAGAGACCCAGTACTTC
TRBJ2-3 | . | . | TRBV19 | CASSIGPPTDTQYF | TGTGCCAGTAGTATCGGGCCCCCCACAGATACGCAGTATTTT
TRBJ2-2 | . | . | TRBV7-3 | CASSSSPGTTGELFF | TGTGCCAGCAGCTCCTCCCCCGGAACCACCGGGGAGCTGTTTTTT
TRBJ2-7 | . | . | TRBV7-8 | CASSLRAGDSYEQYF | TGTGCCAGCAGCTTGAGGGCAGGGGACTCCTACGAGCAGTACTTC
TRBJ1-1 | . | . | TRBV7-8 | CASSLRANTEAFF | TGTGCCAGCAGCTTAAGGGCGAACACTGAAGCTTTCTTT
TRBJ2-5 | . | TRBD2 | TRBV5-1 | CASSSTSGARETQYF | TGCGCCAGCAGCTCCACTAGCGGGGCTAGGGAGACCCAGTACTTC
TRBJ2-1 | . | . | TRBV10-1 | CASSESGGGNEQFF | TGCGCCAGCAGTGAGTCGGGGGGTGGGAATGAGCAGTTCTTC
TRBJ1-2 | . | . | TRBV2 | CASSRTDGYGYTF | TGTGCCAGCAGTAGGACAGACGGCTATGGCTACACCTTC
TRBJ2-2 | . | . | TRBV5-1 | CASSLAGVGMNTGELFF | TGCGCCAGCAGCTTGGCAGGAGTCGGGATGAACACCGGGGAGCTGTTTTTT
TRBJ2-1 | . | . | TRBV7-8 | CASSRSGTSYNEQFF | TGTGCCAGCAGCCGTAGCGGAACCTCCTACAATGAGCAGTTCTTC
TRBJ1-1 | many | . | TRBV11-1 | CASSFDRAEAFF | TGCGCCAGCAGCTTTGATCGGGCTGAAGCTTTCTTT
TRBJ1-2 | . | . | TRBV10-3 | CAISEPGYGYTF | TGTGCCATCAGTGAACCAGGGTATGGCTACACCTTC
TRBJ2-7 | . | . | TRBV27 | CASSKLASPYEQYF | TGTGCCAGCAGTAAACTAGCTTCTCCCTACGAGCAGTACTTC
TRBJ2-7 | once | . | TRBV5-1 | CASSPGTLSEQYF | TGCGCCAGCAGCCCCGGGACCCTCAGCGAGCAGTACTTC
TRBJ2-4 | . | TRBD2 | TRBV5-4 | CASSLGTSGSDIQYF | TGTGCCAGCAGTTTAGGGACTAGCGGGAGTGACATTCAGTACTTC
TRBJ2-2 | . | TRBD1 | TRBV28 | CASSGQGHTGELFF | TGTGCCAGCAGCGGACAGGGCCATACCGGGGAGCTGTTTTTT
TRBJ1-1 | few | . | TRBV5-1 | CASSLLADTEAFF | TGCGCCAGCAGCTTGTTGGCAGACACTGAAGCTTTCTTT
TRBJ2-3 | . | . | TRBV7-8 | CASSLARGITDTQYF | TGTGCCAGCAGCTTAGCGCGAGGTATCACAGATACGCAGTATTTT
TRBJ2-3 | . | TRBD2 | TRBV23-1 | CASSQPGPGLAVTDTQYF | TGCGCCAGCAGTCAACCCGGCCCGGGACTAGCGGTCACAGATACGCAGTATTTT
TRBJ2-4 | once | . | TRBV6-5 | CASTPGGSKNIQYF | TGTGCCAGCACCCCGGGCGGGTCCAAAAACATTCAGTACTTC
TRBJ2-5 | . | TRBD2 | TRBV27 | CASSRLAEGQETQYF | TGTGCCAGCAGTCGACTAGCGGAGGGGCAAGAGACCCAGTACTTC
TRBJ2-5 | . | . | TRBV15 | CATSRAARGETQYF | TGTGCCACCAGCAGAGCGGCTAGGGGAGAGACCCAGTACTTC
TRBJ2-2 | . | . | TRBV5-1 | CASSLGFRSRTGELFF | TGCGCCAGCAGCTTGGGTTTCCGGTCGCGAACCGGGGAGCTGTTTTTT
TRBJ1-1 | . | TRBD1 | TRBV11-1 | CASSLGTGAVTEAFF | TGTGCCAGCAGCTTAGGGACAGGGGCAGTCACTGAAGCTTTCTTT
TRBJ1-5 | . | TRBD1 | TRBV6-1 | CASRTGVGNQPQHF | TGTGCCAGCAGGACAGGGGTGGGCAATCAGCCCCAGCATTTT
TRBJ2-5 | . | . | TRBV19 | CASSIDPQETQYF | TGTGCCAGTAGTATAGACCCCCAAGAGACCCAGTACTTC
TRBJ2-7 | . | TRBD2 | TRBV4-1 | CASSPRGTSAEQYF | TGCGCCAGCAGCCCCCGAGGGACTAGCGCCGAGCAGTACTTC
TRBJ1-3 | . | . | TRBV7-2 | CASSLVAGSGNTIYF | TGTGCCAGCAGCTTAGTTGCCGGCTCTGGAAACACCATATATTTT
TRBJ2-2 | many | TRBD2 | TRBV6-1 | CASSEGGGVGGTGELFF | TGTGCCAGCAGTGAAGGGGGGGGAGTGGGAGGTACCGGGGAGCTGTTTTTT
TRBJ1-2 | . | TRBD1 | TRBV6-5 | CASRPTGGLGYTF | TGTGCCAGCAGGCCTACAGGGGGCCTTGGCTACACCTTC
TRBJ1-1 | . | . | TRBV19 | CASSTPGLSRTEAFF | TGTGCCAGTAGTACCCCGGGACTTTCGAGGACTGAAGCTTTCTTT
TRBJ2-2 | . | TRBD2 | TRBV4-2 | CASSPRGGRDTGELFF | TGTGCCAGCAGCCCGAGGGGCGGGAGGGACACCGGGGAGCTGTTTTTT